The T cell receptor (beta chain) under discussion was sequenced for a study of T cell repertoires in cytomegalovirus infection. One entry per CDR3 protein, called by TCRdb with MiXCR from the reads. This table has roughly 990,000 distinct CDR3 sequences, about a third appearing once. This clonotype has at least ten counts. As yet, its antigen is unknown. The sequencing used cultured CD8+ T cells from PBMCs, collected from culture after CMV antigen stimulation. This TCR was sampled from a human donor in good health (CMV status not recorded). Some clones in this sample may be carry-over from other donors' samples.

CDR3 sequence (DNA): TGTGCCAGCAGCGGCCCGGGGGTCTACGAGCAGTACTTC. Its translation: CASSGPGVYEQYF. This chain joins TRBV7-9 and TRBJ2-7; D perhaps matches TRBD2 (6 bases). Germline lookup yields CDR1 SEHNR and CDR2 FQNEAQ (reference sequence). This CDR3 spans 13 amino acids. Trimming took off 5 bases at V and 3 bases at J, with 11 bases between the two ends.